The 27 T cell receptor beta chains below were found in one sample sequenced in a study of CD8 T cells in ankylosing spondylitis. From the 5' RACE reads, TCRdb called clonotypes with MiXCR, one entry per CDR3 protein. The sample has approximately 350,000 distinct CDR3 sequences, roughly 14% seen once. Sequencing used blood, either unsorted or a sorted T cell fraction (not recorded which). Every receptor here comes from a male donor with ankylosing spondylitis or in good health (not recorded which).

In its sample, this clonotype was seen a few times. V is TRBV9 and J is TRBJ2-1; D ambiguous. The ends were cut back, 0 bases at V and 0 bases at J, with 13 bases in the middle. CDR3 length: 17 amino acids. Germline CDR1 SGDLS, CDR2 YYNGEE. The CDR3 nucleotides read TGTGCCAGCAGCGTAGGCTCCGGCCCAACCTCCTACAATGAGCAGTTCTTC. Translated, it gives CASSVGSGPTSYNEQFF.

The sample holds a few counts of this clonotype. The V gene is TRBV6-2 or TRBV6-3, the J gene TRBJ2-2; a possible D gene is TRBD2 (6 bases). The CDR3 length is 14 residues. V was pared by 8 bases and J by 3 bases, with 13 bases between. Germline CDR1 is MNHEY and CDR2 is SVGEGT. CDR3 bases: TGTGCCAGCCGAAACCGGGACTACACCGGGGAGCTGTTTTTT. This sequence encodes CASRNRDYTGELFF.

V and J are TRBV7-2 and TRBJ2-7; tentative D call: TRBD1 (6 bases). This CDR3 is built from 12 residues. Trimming stripped 4 bases from V and 6 bases from J, with 10 bases between. Looked up from germline, CDR1 is SGHTA and CDR2 is FQGNSA. This CDR3 reads CASSSLTGEQYF. Written as DNA, the CDR3 is TGTGCCAGCAGCTCCCTGACAGGCGAGCAGTACTTC.

In this sample, this clonotype turned up a few times. J is TRBJ2-1 and V is TRBV2; 14 nucleotides line up with TRBD2. CDR1 and CDR2 (germline): SNHLY, FYNNEI. The CDR3 runs to 15 residues. The ends lost 8 bases at V and 10 bases at J; junction bases unmatched: 10. The CDR3 DNA sequence: TGTGCCAGCGACGGGACTAGCGGGGGTACCGGGGAGCAGTTCTTC. Translation: CASDGTSGGTGEQFF.

This clonotype was recorded a few times. The chain recombines TRBV4-1 with TRBJ2-3; no definite D call. The CDR3 is made up of 13 amino acids. Germline CDR1 is MGHRA and CDR2 is YSYEKL. Trimming pared 1 base from V and 2 bases from J, leaving 4 bases between. The CDR3 coding sequence is TGCGCCAGCAGCCAAGGGAACACAGATACGCAGTATTTT. Translating it yields CASSQGNTDTQYF.

This clonotype was picked up a small number of times. This chain uses TRBV7-2 with TRBJ1-3; D remains ambiguous. The CDR3 contains 15 residues. Germline values: CDR1 SGHTA, CDR2 FQGNSA. The CDR3 bases are TGTGCAGCAGGCGTGAGGGCAAGCTCTGGAAACACCATATATTTT. It translates to CAAGVRASSGNTIYF.

V gene TRBV7-2 combines with J gene TRBJ2-1, with D possibly TRBD1 on 5 matching bases. V lost 1 base and J 5 bases, leaving 12 bases between the germline ends. The length of the CDR3 is 15 residues. Germline V gene data show CDR1 as SGHTA and CDR2 as FQGNSA. The chain's CDR3 is CASSLEGFGDNEQFF. CDR3 DNA sequence: TGTGCCAGCAGCTTAGAGGGGTTTGGGGACAATGAGCAGTTCTTC.

The chain is built from TRBV7-9 and TRBJ1-1, with no clear D. CDR1 SEHNR and CDR2 FQNEAQ come from the germline V gene (reference sequence). V lost 6 bases and J lost 4, with 6 bases in between. The CDR3 runs to 11 residues. CDR3 bases: TGTGCCAGCAGTTCCCGCACTGAAGCTTTCTTT. Residues: CASSSRTEAFF.

This clonotype was seen just once. One junction end does not reproduce the germline sequence, and a read error may be involved. J is TRBJ2-3 and V is TRBV20-1; 7 bases fit TRBD2. This CDR3 comprises 16 residues. Germline CDR1 and CDR2: DFQATT and SNEGSKA (reference sequence). The CDR3 DNA reads TGCTGTGCTACCCCTCTCCTCCTAGCGGCCAAGGGCACGCAGTATTTT. Amino acid sequence: CCATPLLLAAKGTQYF.

This clonotype was seen many times. The V gene is TRBV3-1, the J gene TRBJ2-3; D unresolved. V lost 4 bases and J lost 1, with 6 bases in between. Germline-derived CDR1 and CDR2 are LGHDT and YNNKEL (reference sequence). The CDR3 consists of 13 residues. The chain's CDR3 is CASSLRGTDTQYF. The CDR3 region has the DNA TGTGCCAGCAGCCTCCGGGGCACAGATACGCAGTATTTT.

V is TRBV6-5 and J is TRBJ1-2; 9 nucleotides agree with TRBD1. This CDR3 region has 15 residues. Unmatched junction bases numbered 3, after V lost 2 bases and J lost 2 bases. Germline CDR1 is MNHEY and CDR2 is SVGAGI. Here the CDR3 reads CASSYGGQGNYGYTF. The DNA for the CDR3 is TGTGCCAGCAGTTACGGGGGACAGGGCAACTATGGCTACACCTTC.

This clonotype has at least ten counts. The rearrangement uses TRBV5-1 and TRBJ1-1; 8 nucleotides align to TRBD1. Germline V gene lookup returns CDR1 SGHRS and CDR2 YFSETQ. V lost 5 bases and J lost 1; bases outside the gene matches: 7. The CDR3 covers 15 residues. The CDR3 loop reads CASRREGQGNTEAFF. The CDR3 DNA is TGCGCCAGCAGACGGGAAGGACAGGGGAACACTGAAGCTTTCTTT.

This clonotype was seen at least ten times. The chain joins TRBV5-1 to TRBJ2-4; D remains unclear. Germline lookup yields CDR1 SGHRS and CDR2 YFSETQ. Trimming cost V 6 bases and J 4 bases, with 14 bases left between them. This CDR3 has 14 residues. The CDR3 nucleotides read TGCGCCAGCAACATTGACTCTAATAAAAACATTCAGTACTTC. It specifies CASNIDSNKNIQYF.

J is TRBJ2-3 and V is TRBV10-3; 8 nucleotides line up with TRBD2. V was clipped by 4 bases and J by 1 base; unmatched bases: 10. The germline V gene has CDR1 ENHRY and CDR2 SYGVKD. This CDR3 is built from 17 residues. The CDR3 reads CAISGASLAGGTDTQYF. For the CDR3, the DNA is TGTGCCATCAGTGGAGCTTCTCTAGCGGGCGGCACAGATACGCAGTATTTT.

This sequence joins TRBV11-2 and TRBJ2-3; 8 positions match TRBD2. V shed 6 bases and J 1 base; nucleotides not matched to a gene: 6. CDR1 and CDR2 from the germline V gene are SGHAT and FQNNGV. CDR3 size: 15 residues. CDR3 amino acids: CASRAAGVGTDTQYF. The CDR3 bases are TGTGCCAGCAGGGCAGCGGGAGTTGGCACAGATACGCAGTATTTT.

This clonotype showed up many times. The chain is built from TRBV12-3 or TRBV12-4 and TRBJ2-5, with a tentative D call TRBD2 (6 bases). CDR3 length equals 15 residues. With 2 bases removed from V and 3 bases from J, the gap between germline ends came to 13 bases. CDR3 nucleotides: TGTGCCAGCAGTTTACTCGGAGGGACCAAAGAGACCCAGTACTTC. As protein: CASSLLGGTKETQYF.

The chain carries TRBV7-9 and TRBJ2-7, with 7 bases aligning to TRBD2. This CDR3 contains 15 residues. Germline V gives CDR1 SEHNR, CDR2 FQNEAQ (reference sequence). V lost 5 bases to trimming and J lost 3 bases; unmatched junction nucleotides: 10. CDR3 sequence: CASSGNRDYIYEQYF. In DNA form, the CDR3 reads TGTGCCAGCAGCGGAAACCGGGACTACATCTACGAGCAGTACTTC.

The chain carries TRBV12-3 or TRBV12-4 and TRBJ1-1, with 7 bases aligning to TRBD1. After removal of 7 bases from V and 3 bases from J, the junction contained 8 bases not matched to a gene. CDR3 length equals 14 residues. CDR3 sequence: CASTFRDRHTEAFF. The DNA for the CDR3 is TGTGCCAGCACCTTTAGGGACAGACACACTGAAGCTTTCTTT.

The chain couples TRBV9 to TRBJ2-5, with D hard to call. CDR3 length: 12 amino acids. Germline CDR1 is SGDLS and CDR2 is YYNGEE. V gave up 7 bases and J gave up 2 bases, with 9 bases separating them. DNA of the CDR3: TGTGCCAGCGCAACTTCTCAAGAGACCCAGTACTTC. As protein: CASATSQETQYF.

There are a few counts of this clonotype. V usage is TRBV10-3 and J usage is TRBJ2-2; 9 nucleotides align to TRBD1. The V and J ends lost 4 bases and 0 bases, in that order; junction bases with no gene match: 6. Germline values: CDR1 ENHRY, CDR2 SYGVKD. There are 17 residues in the CDR3. CDR3 nucleotides: TGTGCCATCAGTGGTCGGACAGGGGCCACGAACACCGGGGAGCTGTTTTTT. Amino acid sequence: CAISGRTGATNTGELFF.

The chain couples TRBV27 to TRBJ2-7; D might be TRBD1 (6 bases). With 0 bases removed from V and 3 bases from J, the gap between germline ends came to 12 bases. Germline V gene lookup returns CDR1 MNHEY and CDR2 SMNVEV (reference sequence). This CDR3 region has 15 residues. In DNA, the CDR3 is TGTGCCAGCAGTTTATCGGGGGTAGGGGGCTACGAGCAGTACTTC. Translating gives CASSLSGVGGYEQYF.

This clonotype was counted at least ten times. V gene TRBV29-1 combines with J gene TRBJ2-1; a possible D gene is TRBD2 (5 bases). The CDR3 contains 11 residues. Germline CDR1 and CDR2: SQVTM and ANQGSEA. Trimming removed 5 bases at V and 10 bases at J, with 12 bases between. DNA of the CDR3: TGCAGCGTTTCCTTCGGGGAAGAGCAGTTCTTC. It translates to CSVSFGEEQFF.

This clonotype was counted between two and nine times. This chain uses TRBV20-1 with TRBJ2-1, with a possible D match to TRBD2 (6 bases). Germline CDR1 DFQATT, CDR2 SNEGSKA (reference sequence). V dropped 4 bases and J dropped 6 bases, with 10 bases sitting between them. The CDR3 length is 12 residues. The CDR3 nucleotides are TGCAGTGCTAACCGACTAGTCAATGAGCAGTTCTTC. Protein sequence: CSANRLVNEQFF.

This clonotype has a handful of counts. The chain joins TRBV5-1 to TRBJ1-1, with D unclear. The CDR3 contains 13 residues. CDR1 SGHRS and CDR2 YFSETQ come from the germline V gene. V was cut by 1 base and J by 1 base, with 5 bases left in between. The CDR3 spells CASSLMKNTEAFF. The CDR3 coding sequence is TGCGCCAGCAGCTTGATGAAGAACACTGAAGCTTTCTTT.

This clonotype showed up many times. The J gene is TRBJ1-1, the V gene TRBV12-3 or TRBV12-4; 10 bases agree with TRBD1. The V segment lost 5 bases and the J segment 6 bases; nucleotides outside the gene matches: 12. The CDR3 is made up of 16 amino acids. The DNA of the CDR3 is TGTGCCAGCAGTCGCGGACAGGGGGGGAATACAGCTGAAGCTTTCTTT. This encodes CASSRGQGGNTAEAFF.

V usage is TRBV5-1 and J usage is TRBJ1-1; D call uncertain. Trimming took off 0 bases at V and 4 bases at J, with 10 bases between the two ends. Per germline, CDR1 SGHRS and CDR2 YFSETQ. The CDR3 runs 14 residues. CDR3 protein: CASSLDREGTEAFF. CDR3 nucleotides: TGCGCCAGCAGCTTGGATAGGGAGGGCACTGAAGCTTTCTTT.

V usage is TRBV5-1 and J usage is TRBJ2-2; TRBD2 matches 12 bases. CDR1 and CDR2 (germline): SGHRS, YFSETQ. CDR3 length: 18 amino acids. The trim removed 4 bases at V and 5 bases at J, leaving 12 bases unmatched. CDR3 DNA sequence: TGCGCCAGCAGCATCCCTAGCGGGGGGGACCCGAGGACCGGGGAGCTGTTTTTT. It encodes CASSIPSGGDPRTGELFF. The whole variable domain, remainder taken from reference TRBV5-1 and TRBJ2-2, is KAGVTQTPRYLIKTRGQQVTLSCSPISGHRSVSWYQQTPGQGLQFLFEYFSETQRNKGNFPGRFSGRQFSNSRSEMNVSTLELGDSALYLCASSIPSGGDPRTGELFFGEGSRLTVL.